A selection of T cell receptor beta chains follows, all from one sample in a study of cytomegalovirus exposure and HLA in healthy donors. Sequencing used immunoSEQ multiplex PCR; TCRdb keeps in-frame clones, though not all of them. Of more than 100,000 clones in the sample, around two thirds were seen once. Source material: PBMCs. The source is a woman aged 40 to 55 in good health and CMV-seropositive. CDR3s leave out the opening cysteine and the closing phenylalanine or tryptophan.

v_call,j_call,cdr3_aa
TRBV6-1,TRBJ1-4,ASSTGGAEEKLF
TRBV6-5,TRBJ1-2,ASSRDRGYGYT
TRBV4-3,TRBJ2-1,ASSPGTRLYNSYNEQF
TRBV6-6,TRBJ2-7,ASSGHSGGVYEQY
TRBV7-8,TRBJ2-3,ASSLEQPDTQY
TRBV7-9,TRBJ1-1,ASSRNRGGQNTEAF
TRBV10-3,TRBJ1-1,AISTSDGGTEAF
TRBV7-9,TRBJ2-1,ASSLHRAGGDEQF
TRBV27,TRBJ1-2,ASSDRDSRSYT
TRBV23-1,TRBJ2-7,ASSQSGKRAGCEQY
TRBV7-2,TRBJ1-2,ASSFGRYYGYT
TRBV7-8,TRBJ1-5,ASSLAPGQSNQPQH
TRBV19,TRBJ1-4,ASSETRNEKLF
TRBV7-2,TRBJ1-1,ASSTKGGDIEAF
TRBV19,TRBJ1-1,ASSDRPNTEAF
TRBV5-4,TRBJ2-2,ASSLAKSGTNTGELF
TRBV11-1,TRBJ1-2,ASSISRETNYGYT
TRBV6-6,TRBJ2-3,ASSPTDTQY
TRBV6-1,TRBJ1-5,ASTRDRGGSQPQH
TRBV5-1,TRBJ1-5,ASSFIGGNQPQH
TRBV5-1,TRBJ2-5,ASSFYRGPEETQY
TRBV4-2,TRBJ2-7,ASSQDLGSEQY
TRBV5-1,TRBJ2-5,ASTKPRGLQEETQY
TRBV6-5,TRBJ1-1,ASRQGSARTEAF
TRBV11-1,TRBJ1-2,ASSIDGKTNYGYT
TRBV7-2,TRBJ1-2,ASSLGYGVYYGYT
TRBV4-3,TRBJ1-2,ASSQEQGVGYGYT
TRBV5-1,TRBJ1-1,ASSIGGMDTEAF
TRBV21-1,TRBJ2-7,ASSKGVGLSSGYEQY
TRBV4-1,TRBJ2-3,ASSQLMTGAGDTQY
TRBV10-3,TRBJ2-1,AITSGGADEQF
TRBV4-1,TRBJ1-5,ASSQDLGRVSEPQH
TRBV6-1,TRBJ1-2,ASSEDFRGGLYGYT
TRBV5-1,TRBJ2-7,ASSLDLQGSFSEQY
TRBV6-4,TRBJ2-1,ASIRPGPLWNEQF
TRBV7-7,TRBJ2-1,ASSLALAASYNEQF
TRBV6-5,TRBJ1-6,ASSKRESRSPLH
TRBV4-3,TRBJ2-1,ASSQILRSYNEQF
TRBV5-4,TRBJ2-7,ASSRQEAGEQY
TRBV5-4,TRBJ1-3,ASSFRGNTIY
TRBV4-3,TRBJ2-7,ASSQLVAGGPLVYEQY
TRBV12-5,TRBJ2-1,ASGSVLAYEQF
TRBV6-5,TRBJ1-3,ASRPVLSSGNTIY
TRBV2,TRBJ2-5,ASGGYGETQY
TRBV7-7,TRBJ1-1,ASSLAGDTEAF
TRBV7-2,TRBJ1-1,ASENRGQRAF
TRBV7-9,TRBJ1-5,ASSLDRGLIASNQPQH
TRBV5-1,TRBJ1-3,ASSPTGGSGNTIY
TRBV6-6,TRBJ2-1,ASLQGAPPGEQF
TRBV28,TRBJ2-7,ASNLEGLADSYEQY
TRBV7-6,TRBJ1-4,ASSLAAGGTGGEKLF
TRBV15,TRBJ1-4,ATSRDQGTVSEKLF
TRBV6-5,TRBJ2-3,ASKTGLTDTQY
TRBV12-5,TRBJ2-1,ASGYSGAYPYNEQF
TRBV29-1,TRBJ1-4,SVSGQGATNEKLF